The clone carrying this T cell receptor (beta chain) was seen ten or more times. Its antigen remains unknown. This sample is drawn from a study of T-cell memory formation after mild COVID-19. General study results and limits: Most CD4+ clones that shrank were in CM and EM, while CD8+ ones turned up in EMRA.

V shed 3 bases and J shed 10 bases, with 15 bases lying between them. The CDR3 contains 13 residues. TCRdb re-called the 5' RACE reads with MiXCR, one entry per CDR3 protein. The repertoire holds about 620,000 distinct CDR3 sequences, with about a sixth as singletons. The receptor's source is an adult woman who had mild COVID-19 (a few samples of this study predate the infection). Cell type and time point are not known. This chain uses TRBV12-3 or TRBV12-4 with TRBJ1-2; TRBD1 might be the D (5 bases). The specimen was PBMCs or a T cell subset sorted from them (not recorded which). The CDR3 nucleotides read TGTGCCAGCAGTTTCTCGGGGCCCGGTGACTACACCTTC. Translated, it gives CASSFSGPGDYTF.